This T cell receptor (beta chain) appears in the sequencing data of a study of T cells in Graves' hyperthyroidism and ophthalmopathy. Study overall: Peripheral blood was drawn at first diagnosis, prior to all treatment.

There were TCR beta CDR3 regions amplified from RNA transcripts. Using the HTBI primer set, a first-round RT-PCR was run on the TCR CDR3. TCRdb reprocessed the multiplex PCR reads via MiXCR and lists one record per CDR3 protein. This table has about 600,000 distinct CDR3 sequences, approximately 15% appearing once. It was 8 to 10 ml of fresh peripheral blood that supplied the PBMCs. Study-wide points: Blood also held most thyroid clonotypes expanded beyond 0.001.

From germline, CDR1 is SEHNR and CDR2 FQNEAQ (reference sequence). CDR3 length: 18 residues. The V gene end was trimmed by 0 bases and the J gene end by 7 bases; junction bases not matched to a gene: 13. Only a few counts were recorded for this clonotype. Antigen unknown. The chain joins TRBV7-9 to TRBJ2-1, with TRBD1 matching over 9 bases. The receptor's source is a woman between 40 and 50 years old with Graves' ophthalmopathy. The specimen was blood. The CDR3 DNA is TGTGCCAGCAGCTTAGCCTTTACAAGGGACAGGGTCTGGAATGAGCAGTTCTTC. Its protein is CASSLAFTRDRVWNEQFF.